Listed below are T cell receptor beta chains from one sample, sequenced in a study of graft-versus-host responses after intestinal transplantation. TCRdb keeps only in-frame clones here, not all; method: immunoSEQ multiplex PCR. The sample holds around 30,000 clones, approximately 93% seen once. The sequencing used PBMCs, collected roughly 68 days after intestinal transplant. The origin of the receptors is a human patient who received an intestinal transplant, so some T cells may come from the graft donor. The CDR3 runs from the conserved cysteine through the conserved F or W. A D gene is named only where the DNA matches it firmly. For some rows the clone size is stated as once, few or many, or as a class when expanded; others skip it.

V gene: TRBV9
J gene: TRBJ1-1
D gene: TRBD1
clone size: NA
CDR3 DNA: TGTGCCAGCAGCGTCCGGGACAGGGGGGAGAACACTGAAGCTTTCTTT
CDR3 protein: CASSVRDRGENTEAFF

V gene: TRBV27
J gene: TRBJ1-5
D gene: NA
clone size: once
CDR3 DNA: TGTGCCAGCAGTTTATATGGAGGTAGCAATCAGCCCCAGCATTTT
CDR3 protein: CASSLYGGSNQPQHF

V gene: TRBV6-5
J gene: TRBJ1-2
D gene: NA
clone size: few
CDR3 DNA: TGTGCCAGCAGTTCCCAGGGGTATGGCTACACCTTC
CDR3 protein: CASSSQGYGYTF

V gene: TRBV7-8
J gene: TRBJ1-2
D gene: NA
clone size: NA
CDR3 DNA: TGTGCCAGCAGCTTAAGTACCTCGGGAGGCTACACCTTC
CDR3 protein: CASSLSTSGGYTF

V gene: TRBV28
J gene: TRBJ1-2
D gene: NA
clone size: NA
CDR3 DNA: TGTGCCAGCACTCCTATCCGGGCTGTCTATGGCTACACCTTC
CDR3 protein: CASTPIRAVYGYTF

V gene: TRBV5-6
J gene: TRBJ1-5
D gene: NA
clone size: NA
CDR3 DNA: TGTGCCAGCAGCTTGGGGTCGCCAGGAAATCAGCCCCAGCATTTT
CDR3 protein: CASSLGSPGNQPQHF

V gene: TRBV6-1
J gene: TRBJ2-1
D gene: NA
clone size: once
CDR3 DNA: TGTGCCAGCATCCTAATTCCCCGTGCTTACAATGAGCAGTTCTTC
CDR3 protein: CASILIPRAYNEQFF

V gene: TRBV12-5
J gene: TRBJ1-5
D gene: NA
clone size: NA
CDR3 DNA: TGTGCTAGTGGTGTACTTCTAGCCTGGCAGCTTTATAGCAATCAGCCCCAGCATTTT
CDR3 protein: CASGVLLAWQLYSNQPQHF

V gene: TRBV27
J gene: TRBJ2-1
D gene: NA
clone size: once
CDR3 DNA: TGTGCCAGCGGTTGGACGAGCGGGTATGGTTACAATGAGCAGTTCTTC
CDR3 protein: CASGWTSGYGYNEQFF

V gene: TRBV4-1
J gene: TRBJ2-5
D gene: NA
clone size: NA
CDR3 DNA: TGCGCCAGCAGCCCCTTATACCTCACAGGTGTAGAGACCCAGTACTTC
CDR3 protein: CASSPLYLTGVETQYF

V gene: TRBV5-4
J gene: TRBJ1-3
D gene: TRBD1
clone size: NA
CDR3 DNA: TGTGCCAGCAGCTCAACACCCAGGACAGGGAGTACTGGAAACACCATATATTTT
CDR3 protein: CASSSTPRTGSTGNTIYF

V gene: TRBV7-7
J gene: TRBJ2-2
D gene: NA
clone size: once
CDR3 DNA: TGTGCAAGTACCGGGACTTCCAGCAACACCGGGGAGCTGTTTTTT
CDR3 protein: CASTGTSSNTGELFF

V gene: TRBV23-1
J gene: TRBJ2-5
D gene: TRBD2
clone size: NA
CDR3 DNA: TGCGCCAGCAGTCAATCCGGGGGGAAGGAGGGCCAAGAGACCCAGTACTTC
CDR3 protein: CASSQSGGKEGQETQYF

V gene: TRBV2
J gene: TRBJ1-3
D gene: NA
clone size: few
CDR3 DNA: TGTGCCAGCAGTGAATTGCGGGGCTCTGGAAACACCATATATTTT
CDR3 protein: CASSELRGSGNTIYF

V gene: TRBV9
J gene: TRBJ2-5
D gene: TRBD2
clone size: NA
CDR3 DNA: TGTGCCAGCAGCGTACACGGACTAGCGGGAGTGGAGACCCAGTACTTC
CDR3 protein: CASSVHGLAGVETQYF

V gene: TRBV4-1
J gene: TRBJ2-1
D gene: TRBD2
clone size: NA
CDR3 DNA: TGCGCCAGCAGCCAAGGAGGTAGCGGGAGCTCCTACAATGAGCAGTTCTTC
CDR3 protein: CASSQGGSGSSYNEQFF

V gene: TRBV10-1
J gene: TRBJ2-1
D gene: NA
clone size: NA
CDR3 DNA: TGCGCCAGCCAGGAGGGAGATCACTACAATGAGCAGTTCTTC
CDR3 protein: CASQEGDHYNEQFF

V gene: TRBV11-3
J gene: TRBJ2-1
D gene: TRBD2
clone size: NA
CDR3 DNA: TGTGCCAGCCTCGGGAGGGGAAGTCCCTACAATGAGCAGTTCTTC
CDR3 protein: CASLGRGSPYNEQFF

V gene: TRBV7-2
J gene: TRBJ1-5
D gene: NA
clone size: NA
CDR3 DNA: TGTGCCAGCAGCTTAGAAGGCAATCAGTCCCAGCATTTT
CDR3 protein: CASSLEGNQSQHF

V gene: TRBV12-5
J gene: TRBJ2-2
D gene: TRBD2
clone size: NA
CDR3 DNA: TGTGCTAGTGGTTTGCGACTAGCGGGAGCAAGCGGGGAGCTGTTTTTT
CDR3 protein: CASGLRLAGASGELFF

V gene: TRBV5-1
J gene: TRBJ2-1
D gene: NA
clone size: NA
CDR3 DNA: TGCGCCAGCAGCTTGGACGGCAGATACAATGAGCAGTTCTTC
CDR3 protein: CASSLDGRYNEQFF

V gene: TRBV6-6
J gene: TRBJ1-5
D gene: NA
clone size: NA
CDR3 DNA: TGTGCCAGCAGTTACAAGGGGCATGGGAATCAGCCCCAGCATTTT
CDR3 protein: CASSYKGHGNQPQHF

V gene: TRBV6-1
J gene: TRBJ2-1
D gene: TRBD2
clone size: few
CDR3 DNA: TGTGCCAGCAGTGCCCTGCCGGGACTAGCGGGTAATGAGCAGTTCTTC
CDR3 protein: CASSALPGLAGNEQFF

V gene: TRBV6-5
J gene: TRBJ2-7
D gene: TRBD2
clone size: NA
CDR3 DNA: TGTGCCAGCGGTTTCTCGGGGGGAGACGAGCAGTACTTC
CDR3 protein: CASGFSGGDEQYF

V gene: TRBV11-3
J gene: TRBJ1-5
D gene: NA
clone size: NA
CDR3 DNA: TGTGCCAGCAGCTTAGACCCGAGTCAGCCCCAGCATTTT
CDR3 protein: CASSLDPSQPQHF

V gene: TRBV28
J gene: TRBJ2-2
D gene: NA
clone size: few
CDR3 DNA: TGTGCCAGCACCACTCTTAGAGGGATCGGGGAGCTGTTTTTT
CDR3 protein: CASTTLRGIGELFF

V gene: TRBV7-8
J gene: TRBJ1-1
D gene: NA
clone size: NA
CDR3 DNA: TGTGCCAGCAGCTCCCTCGAGGCGAACACTGAAGCTTTCTTT
CDR3 protein: CASSSLEANTEAFF

V gene: TRBV6-1
J gene: TRBJ2-7
D gene: NA
clone size: NA
CDR3 DNA: TGTGCCAGCAGTGAAGATGAGGAACCGAACGAGCAGTACTTC
CDR3 protein: CASSEDEEPNEQYF

V gene: TRBV28
J gene: TRBJ1-1
D gene: NA
clone size: NA
CDR3 DNA: TGTGCCAGCAGTTCCCCGCCGCGAGACACTGAAGCTTTCTTT
CDR3 protein: CASSSPPRDTEAFF

V gene: TRBV12-5
J gene: TRBJ1-2
D gene: NA
clone size: NA
CDR3 DNA: TGTGCTAGTGGCCCCGTCTACACCTTC
CDR3 protein: CASGPVYTF

V gene: TRBV30
J gene: TRBJ2-1
D gene: TRBD2
clone size: NA
CDR3 DNA: TGTGCCTGGAGTACGGGTAGCGGGAGGGAGCAGTTCTTC
CDR3 protein: CAWSTGSGREQFF

V gene: TRBV28
J gene: TRBJ1-2
D gene: NA
clone size: NA
CDR3 DNA: TGTGCCAGCAGTATGAGCCCCTATGGCTACACCTTC
CDR3 protein: CASSMSPYGYTF

V gene: TRBV5-4
J gene: TRBJ2-7
D gene: TRBD2
clone size: NA
CDR3 DNA: TGTGCCAGCAGTAGGGGACTAGCGGAGACCTACGAGCAGTACTTC
CDR3 protein: CASSRGLAETYEQYF

V gene: TRBV7-2
J gene: TRBJ1-6
D gene: TRBD1
clone size: NA
CDR3 DNA: TGTGCCAGCAGCCGGACAGGGATCGATTCACCCCTCCACTTT
CDR3 protein: CASSRTGIDSPLHF

V gene: TRBV5-6
J gene: TRBJ2-7
D gene: NA
clone size: NA
CDR3 DNA: TGTGCCAGCAGCTTGGGCCTCACAGGACCGTGGGAGCAGTACTTC
CDR3 protein: CASSLGLTGPWEQYF

V gene: TRBV19
J gene: TRBJ1-6
D gene: NA
clone size: NA
CDR3 DNA: TGTGCCAGTAGTGGGGTCATAAATTCACCCCTCCACTTT
CDR3 protein: CASSGVINSPLHF

V gene: TRBV7-8
J gene: TRBJ1-5
D gene: NA
clone size: once
CDR3 DNA: TGTGCCAGCAGCCGTTACAGGGTGGGGAATCAGCCCCAGCATTTT
CDR3 protein: CASSRYRVGNQPQHF

V gene: TRBV19
J gene: TRBJ1-5
D gene: NA
clone size: NA
CDR3 DNA: TGTGCCAGTAGTCCAATTGGAGGCAATCAGCCCCAGCATTTT
CDR3 protein: CASSPIGGNQPQHF